The clone carrying this T cell receptor beta chain was picked up a small number of times. As originally analysed: Samples had a median of about 95,000 TCRs, ranging roughly 23,224 to 690,600. One entry per CDR3 protein results from TCRdb running MiXCR on the RACE reads. The V and J calls reflect TCRdb's pipeline rather than the authors' work. The repertoire has about 180,000 distinct CDR3 sequences, 30% of them found once; the top ten carry roughly 3%. The sample is drawn from a study of human T cells and chemical hapten exposure. Study in general: Patch tests applied 0.01% DPC to the upper back, read at 6 days.

The CDR3 consists of 13 residues. V was pared by 2 bases and J by 5 bases, with 9 bases between. In germline, CDR1 is MNHEY, CDR2 SMNVEV (reference sequence). Time point described: pre-sensitization, week 0. Specified treatment: therapeutic diphenylcyclopropenone sensitization with weekly scalp DPC. Donors were 18 to 70-year-old alopecia patients suitable for DPC. The sequences come from whole blood, collected in connection with sensitization to the hapten diphenylcyclopropenone (DPC). The source of this sequence is a woman between 25 and 40 years old with alopecia areata. Some clones in this sample may be carry-over from other donors' samples. This sequence joins TRBV27 and TRBJ2-5, with a possible D match to TRBD2 (5 bases). CDR3 nucleotide sequence: TGTGCCAGCAGTTTACGGCGGAGGGAGACCCAGTACTTC. This sequence encodes CASSLRRRETQYF.